Listed below are T cell receptor beta chains from one sample, sequenced in a study of CD8+CD57+ T cells in acquired aplastic anemia. TCRdb re-called the reads through MiXCR, storing one row per CDR3 protein. The sample shows approximately 45,000 distinct CDR3 sequences, roughly 69% of them seen only once. Sequenced input: sorted CD4+, CD8+, or CD8+CD57+ T cells (not recorded which) from PBMCs. The receptors were sampled from a human donor in good health, serving as a control. Each CDR3 is given with its conserved first and last residue. The D gene is left open where the match is weak. A row's size may be missing; if present it is once, few, many or a size class.

clone_size,v_call,j_call,d_call,cdr3_aa,cdr3_nt
medium-sized,TRBV7-2,TRBJ2-2,-,CASSPWTGELFF,TGTGCCAGCAGCCCTTGGACCGGGGAGCTGTTTTTT
many,TRBV5-5,TRBJ2-5,-,CASRAAAVETQYF,TGTGCCAGCAGGGCGGCGGCTGTAGAGACCCAGTACTTC
-,TRBV29-1,TRBJ2-7,TRBD1,CSVGPRTGVYEQYF,TGCAGCGTTGGCCCTAGGACAGGGGTCTACGAGCAGTACTTC
-,TRBV19,TRBJ2-1,TRBD1,CASSTGQGFDEQFF,TGTGCCAGTAGCACGGGACAGGGGTTCGACGAGCAGTTCTTC
-,TRBV7-6,TRBJ2-1,-,CASSLSSAGYNEQFF,TGTGCCAGCAGCTTATCCTCAGCTGGCTACAATGAGCAGTTCTTC
-,TRBV24-1,TRBJ2-1,TRBD1,CATSDPGQGEGEQFF,TGTGCCACCAGTGATCCGGGACAGGGGGAGGGTGAGCAGTTCTTC
-,TRBV5-6,TRBJ2-2,-,CASSFYSGELFF,TGTGCCAGCAGCTTCTACTCCGGGGAGCTGTTTTTT
-,TRBV15,TRBJ2-5,-,CATSRAWGAAQYF,TGTGCCACCAGCAGAGCATGGGGGGCGGCCCAGTACTTC
-,TRBV25-1,TRBJ2-7,TRBD1,CASSNRGTGAEQYF,TGTGCCAGCAGTAATCGAGGGACAGGGGCCGAGCAGTACTTC
-,TRBV5-6,TRBJ2-7,-,CASQEETGEQYF,TGTGCCAGTCAAGAAGAGACAGGCGAGCAGTACTTC
-,TRBV29-1,TRBJ1-1,-,CSVVGTSNTEAFF,TGCAGCGTTGTTGGGACTTCGAACACTGAAGCTTTCTTT
-,TRBV24-1,TRBJ1-5,TRBD1,CATSDTGDVQPQHF,TGTGCCACCAGTGATACAGGGGACGTTCAGCCCCAGCATTTT
-,TRBV11-2,TRBJ2-7,-,CASSFLVYEQYF,TGTGCCAGCAGCTTTTTGGTATACGAGCAGTACTTC
once,TRBV6-1,TRBJ2-7,TRBD1,CASSWDRAYEQYF,TGTGCCAGCAGCTGGGACAGGGCGTACGAGCAGTACTTC
few,TRBV12-3/TRBV12-4,TRBJ1-2,-,CASSDAANYGYTF,TGTGCCAGCAGCGATGCAGCTAACTATGGCTACACCTTC
medium-sized,TRBV11-2,TRBJ2-1,TRBD2,CASSPQAGIYNEQFF,TGTGCCAGCAGCCCCCAAGCGGGAATCTACAATGAGCAGTTCTTC
-,TRBV11-1,TRBJ1-6,TRBD1,CASSGGTGGSDSPLHF,TGTGCCAGCAGCGGTGGGACAGGGGGCTCTGATTCACCCCTCCACTTT
-,TRBV19,TRBJ2-1,TRBD2,CATRMGLGRGNEQFF,TGTGCCACCAGGATGGGACTAGGACGGGGTAATGAGCAGTTCTTC
many,TRBV6-1,TRBJ1-2,TRBD1,CASRTGDDGYTF,TGTGCCAGCAGGACAGGGGATGATGGCTACACCTTC
few,TRBV19,TRBJ1-2,TRBD1,CASSTWDRTYGYTF,TGTGCCAGTAGTACCTGGGACAGGACCTATGGCTACACCTTC
-,TRBV7-8,TRBJ2-7,TRBD2,CASGVLAGGPSYYEQYF,TGTGCCAGCGGAGTCCTAGCGGGAGGGCCATCCTACTACGAGCAGTACTTC
-,TRBV10-1,TRBJ1-6,TRBD1,CASSQGQGGSPLHF,TGCGCCAGCAGCCAGGGACAGGGGGGATCACCCCTCCACTTT
-,TRBV27,TRBJ2-5,-,CASRPKYQETQYF,TGTGCCAGCAGGCCCAAGTACCAAGAGACCCAGTACTTC
-,TRBV25-1,TRBJ2-7,TRBD1,CASSPGQGIYF,TGTGCCAGCAGCCCCGGACAGGGAATCTACTTC
-,TRBV5-5,TRBJ1-2,-,CASSLEDGSVGYTF,TGTGCCAGCAGCTTGGAGGACGGATCCGTGGGCTACACCTTC
-,TRBV7-2,TRBJ2-3,-,CTSSIARWGTDTRYF,TGTACCAGCAGCATAGCCCGGTGGGGCACAGATACGCGGTATTTT